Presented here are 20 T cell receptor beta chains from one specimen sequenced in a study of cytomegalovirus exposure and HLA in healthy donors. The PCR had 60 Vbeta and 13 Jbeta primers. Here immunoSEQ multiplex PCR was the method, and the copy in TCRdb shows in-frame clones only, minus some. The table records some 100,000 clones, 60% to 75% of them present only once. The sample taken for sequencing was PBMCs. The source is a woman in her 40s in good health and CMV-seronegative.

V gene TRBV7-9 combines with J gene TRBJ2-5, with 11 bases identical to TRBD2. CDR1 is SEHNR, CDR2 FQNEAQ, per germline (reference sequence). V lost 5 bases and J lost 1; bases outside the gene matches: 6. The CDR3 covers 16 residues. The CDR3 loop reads CASSPTSGSLQETQYF. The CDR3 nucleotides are TGTGCCAGCAGCCCAACTAGCGGGAGCCTCCAAGAGACCCAGTACTTC.

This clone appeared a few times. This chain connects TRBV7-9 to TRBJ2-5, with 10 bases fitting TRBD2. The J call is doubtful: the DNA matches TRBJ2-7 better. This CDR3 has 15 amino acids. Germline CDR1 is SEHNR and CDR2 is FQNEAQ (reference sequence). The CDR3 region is CASSSGLADNYEQYF. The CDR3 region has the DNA TGTGCCAGCAGCTCTGGACTAGCGGACAACTACGAGCAGTACTTC.

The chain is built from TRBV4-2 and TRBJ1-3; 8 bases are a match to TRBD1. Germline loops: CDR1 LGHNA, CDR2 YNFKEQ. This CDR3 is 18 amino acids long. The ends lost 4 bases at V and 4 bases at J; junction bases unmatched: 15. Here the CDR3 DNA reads TGTGCCAGCAGCCCACGGCCCGAGCAGGGGGCCCTCGGAAACACCATATATTTT. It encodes CASSPRPEQGALGNTIYF.

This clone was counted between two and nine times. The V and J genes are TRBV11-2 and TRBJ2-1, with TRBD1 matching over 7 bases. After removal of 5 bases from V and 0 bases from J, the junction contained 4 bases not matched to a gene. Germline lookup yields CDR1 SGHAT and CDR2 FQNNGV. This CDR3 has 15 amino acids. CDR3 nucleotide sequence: TGTGCCAGCAGCCTTACAGGGGCCTCCTACAATGAGCAGTTCTTC. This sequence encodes CASSLTGASYNEQFF.

CDR3 protein: CASSKGQGWIIDTEAFF. The CDR3 DNA sequence: TGTGCCAGCAGCAAAGGTCAGGGGTGGATCATAGACACTGAAGCTTTCTTT. The genes are TRBV21-1 and TRBJ1-1; the DNA was not compared with TRBD1, the D call given in the table. TRBV21-1 is described as a pseudogene. CDR3 length: 17 residues.

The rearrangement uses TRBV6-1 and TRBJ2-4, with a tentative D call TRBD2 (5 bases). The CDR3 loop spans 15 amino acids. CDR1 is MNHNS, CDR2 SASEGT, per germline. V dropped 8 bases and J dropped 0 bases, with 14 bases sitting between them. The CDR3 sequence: CASGVYGLAKNIQYF. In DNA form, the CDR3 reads TGTGCCAGCGGGGTTTATGGACTAGCCAAAAACATTCAGTACTTC.

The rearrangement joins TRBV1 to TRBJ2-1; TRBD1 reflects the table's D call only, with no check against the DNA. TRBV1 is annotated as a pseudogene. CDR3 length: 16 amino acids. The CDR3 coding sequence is TGCACCAGCAGCCAAGAGGGCAGGGCTTTTTACAATGAGCAGTTCTTC. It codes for CTSSQEGRAFYNEQFF.

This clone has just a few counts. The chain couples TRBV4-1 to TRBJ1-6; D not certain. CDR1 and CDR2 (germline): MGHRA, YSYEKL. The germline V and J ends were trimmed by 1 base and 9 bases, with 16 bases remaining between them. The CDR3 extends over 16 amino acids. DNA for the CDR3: TGCGCCAGCAGCCAAGTGGAGGTTAGCCCCATTTCACCCCTCCACTTT. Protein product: CASSQVEVSPISPLHF.

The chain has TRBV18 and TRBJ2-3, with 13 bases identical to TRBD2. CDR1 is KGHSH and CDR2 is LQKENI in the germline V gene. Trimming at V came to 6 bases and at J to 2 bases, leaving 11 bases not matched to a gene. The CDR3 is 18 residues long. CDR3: CASSRGLAGATHTDTQYF. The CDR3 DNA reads TGTGCCAGCTCCCGAGGACTAGCGGGGGCTACACACACAGATACGCAGTATTTT.

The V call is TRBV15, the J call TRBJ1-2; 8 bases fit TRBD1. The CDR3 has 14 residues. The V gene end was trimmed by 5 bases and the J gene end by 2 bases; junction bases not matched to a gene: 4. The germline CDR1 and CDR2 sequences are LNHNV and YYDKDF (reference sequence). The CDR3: CATSPDRANYGYTF. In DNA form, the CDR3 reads TGTGCCACCAGCCCGGACAGGGCGAACTATGGCTACACCTTC.

The CDR3 protein is CASSLVSRGADTQYF. The CDR3 DNA is TGTGCCAGCAGCTTAGTGTCCAGGGGTGCAGATACGCAGTATTTT. This chain connects TRBV7-2 to TRBJ2-3; D possibly corresponds to TRBD1 (6 bases). Per germline, CDR1 SGHTA and CDR2 FQGNSA. Trimming removed 1 base from V and 4 bases from J, with 12 bases in between. The CDR3 has 15 amino acids.

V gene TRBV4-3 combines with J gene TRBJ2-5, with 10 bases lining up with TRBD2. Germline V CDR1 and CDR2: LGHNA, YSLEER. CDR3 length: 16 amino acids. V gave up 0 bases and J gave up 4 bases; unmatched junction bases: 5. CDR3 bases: TGCGCCAGCAGCCAAGAGTGGGCTAGCGGGGGAGAGACCCAGTACTTC. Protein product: CASSQEWASGGETQYF.

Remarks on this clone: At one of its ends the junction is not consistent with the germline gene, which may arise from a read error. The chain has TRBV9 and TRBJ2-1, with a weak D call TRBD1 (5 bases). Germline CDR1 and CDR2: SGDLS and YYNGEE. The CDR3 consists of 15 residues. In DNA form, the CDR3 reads TGTGCCAGCAGCGTAAGCACAGGCTCCTTCAATGAGCAGTTCTTC. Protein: CASSVSTGSFNEQFF.

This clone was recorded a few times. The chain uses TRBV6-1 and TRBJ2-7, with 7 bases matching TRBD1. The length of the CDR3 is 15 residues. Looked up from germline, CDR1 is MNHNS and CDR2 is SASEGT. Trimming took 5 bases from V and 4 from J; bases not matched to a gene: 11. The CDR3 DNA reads TGTGCCAGCAGTCAGCCCCCGGGACAGACGTACGAGCAGTACTTC. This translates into CASSQPPGQTYEQYF.

For the CDR3, the DNA is TGTGCCAGCAGCCAACCCACAGGTTTCTCCCTATCCTATAATTCACCCCTCCACTTT. It is translated as CASSQPTGFSLSYNSPLHF. This chain links TRBV7-2 with TRBJ1-6, with a possible D match to TRBD1 (5 bases). Trimming stripped 5 bases from V and 1 base from J, with 21 bases between. Germline lookup yields CDR1 SGHTA and CDR2 FQGNSA. The CDR3 is made up of 19 amino acids.

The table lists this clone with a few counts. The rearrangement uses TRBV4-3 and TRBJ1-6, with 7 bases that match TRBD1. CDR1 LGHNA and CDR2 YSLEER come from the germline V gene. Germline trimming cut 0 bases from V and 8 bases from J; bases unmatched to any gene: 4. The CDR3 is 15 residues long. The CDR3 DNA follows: TGCGCCAGCAGCCAAGATGGACAGGAGGATTCACCCCTCCACTTT. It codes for CASSQDGQEDSPLHF.

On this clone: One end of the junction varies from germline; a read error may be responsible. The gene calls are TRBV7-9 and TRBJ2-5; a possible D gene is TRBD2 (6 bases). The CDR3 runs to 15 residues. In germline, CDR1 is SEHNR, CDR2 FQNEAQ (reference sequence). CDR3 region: CSSSQRPGSLETQYF. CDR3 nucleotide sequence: TGTTCCAGCAGCCAACGACCCGGGAGCCTAGAGACCCAGTACTTC.

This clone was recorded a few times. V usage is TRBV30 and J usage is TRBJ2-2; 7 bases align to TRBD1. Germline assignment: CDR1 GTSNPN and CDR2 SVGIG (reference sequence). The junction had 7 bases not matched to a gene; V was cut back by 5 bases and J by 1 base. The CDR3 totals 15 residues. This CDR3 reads CAWDRDVWNTGELFF. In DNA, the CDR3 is TGTGCCTGGGACAGGGATGTTTGGAACACCGGGGAGCTGTTTTTT.

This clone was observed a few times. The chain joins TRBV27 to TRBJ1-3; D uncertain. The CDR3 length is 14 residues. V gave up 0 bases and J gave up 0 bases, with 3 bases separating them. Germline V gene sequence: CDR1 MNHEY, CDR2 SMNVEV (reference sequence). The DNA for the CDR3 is TGTGCCAGCAGTTTATCGAGCTCTGGAAACACCATATATTTT. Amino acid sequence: CASSLSSSGNTIYF.

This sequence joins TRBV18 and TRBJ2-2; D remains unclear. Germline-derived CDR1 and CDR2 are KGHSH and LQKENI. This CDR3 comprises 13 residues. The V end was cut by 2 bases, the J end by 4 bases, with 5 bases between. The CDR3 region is CASSPIITGELFF. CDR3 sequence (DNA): TGTGCCAGCTCACCAATTATCACCGGGGAGCTGTTTTTT.